The next 18 T cell receptor beta chains were all read from a single sample in a study of T cells in Graves' hyperthyroidism and ophthalmopathy. Amplified regions were TCR beta CDR3 sequences from RNA transcripts. Initially, a first-round RT-PCR of the TCR CDR3 employed the HTBI primer set. TCRdb recomputed calls from the multiplex PCR reads with MiXCR, one row per CDR3 protein. The table shows roughly 360,000 distinct CDR3 sequences, with 13% occurring only once. Specimen: blood. The receptors were gathered from a man aged 30-40 years with Graves' hyperthyroidism that later progressed to Graves' ophthalmopathy.

This clonotype was recorded many times. The genes are TRBV7-3 and TRBJ2-1, with TRBD2 matching 11 bases. The ends lost 5 bases at V and 8 bases at J; junction bases unmatched: 8. Germline CDR1 reads SGHTA; CDR2 reads FQGTGA. CDR3 length: 15 amino acids. Here the CDR3 reads CASSPGLAGVDEQFF. The CDR3, as DNA: TGTGCCAGCAGCCCTGGACTAGCGGGTGTCGATGAGCAGTTCTTC.

This clonotype was seen many times. The CDR3: CASSYSSGPPLHF. In nucleotides, the CDR3 is TGTGCCAGCAGTTACTCGTCTGGACCACCCCTCCACTTT. The chain carries TRBV6-5 and TRBJ1-6; no definite D call. Deletions cut 0 bases from V and 11 bases from J, with 8 bases between. The CDR3 is 13 residues long. The V gene's germline CDR1 is MNHEY and CDR2 SVGAGI.

As concerns this clonotype: An end of the junction differs from the germline gene, which may be a read error. This sequence joins TRBV19 and TRBJ2-5, with 11 positions matching TRBD1. The CDR3 covers 15 residues. Germline V gene sequence: CDR1 LNHDA, CDR2 SQIVND (reference sequence). Here the CDR3 reads CAGSWTGGLGETQYF. The CDR3 DNA is TGTGCCGGTAGTTGGACAGGGGGCCTCGGAGAGACCCAGTACTTC.

To note about this clonotype: This may be a read error, as it is one base from a much larger clone. The chain has TRBV20-1 and TRBJ2-1; 11 positions match TRBD2. Germline CDR1 reads DFQATT; CDR2 reads SNEGSKA (reference sequence). The length of the CDR3 is 15 residues. CDR3 protein: CSARILAGAYNEQLF. CDR3 in DNA: TGCAGTGCTAGAATACTAGCGGGGGCCTACAATGAGCAGCTCTTC.

In DNA, the CDR3 is TGCAGCGTTGACTCGGCCACAGATACGCAGTATTTT. Residues: CSVDSATDTQYF. The chain joins TRBV29-1 to TRBJ2-3, with no clear D. Germline V lookup: CDR1 SQVTM, CDR2 ANQGSEA. The V and J ends lost 3 bases and 2 bases respectively, with 6 bases between them. This CDR3 is built from 12 residues.

This chain connects TRBV6-1 to TRBJ1-1; D might be TRBD1 (5 bases). Trimming shortened V by 11 bases and J by 6 bases, and 16 bases separated the two germline ends. CDR3 size: 12 residues. Germline lookup yields CDR1 MNHNS and CDR2 SASEGT. The CDR3 DNA follows: TGTGCCGCCTGGGAGGAGGGGTCTGAAGCTTTCTTT. Protein sequence: CAAWEEGSEAFF.

This clonotype came up many times. The CDR3 spells CASKDNVNTEAFF. The CDR3 DNA sequence: TGTGCCAGCAAAGACAATGTGAACACTGAAGCTTTCTTT. The chain has TRBV28 and TRBJ1-1; D call uncertain. V was cut by 7 bases and J by 0 bases, with 9 bases left in between. Germline CDR1 reads MDHEN; CDR2 reads SYDVKM. CDR3 length: 13 amino acids.

This clonotype was seen repeatedly, ten times or more. The chain recombines TRBV12-3 or TRBV12-4 with TRBJ1-1, with D unclear. Trimming cost V 6 bases and J 1 base, with 12 bases left between them. This CDR3 has 14 amino acids. CDR3 loop: CASRNTSRNTEAFF. The CDR3 DNA is TGTGCCAGCAGAAACACCTCGCGGAACACTGAAGCTTTCTTT.

J is TRBJ1-1 and V is TRBV6-1; TRBD1 matches at 7 bases. Germline assignment: CDR1 MNHNS and CDR2 SASEGT. Trimming removed 9 bases from V and 1 base from J; junction bases left unmatched: 8. The CDR3 sequence is 14 residues long. Written as DNA, the CDR3 is TGTGCCAGTTTCTTCACAGGGGAGAACACTGAAGCTTTCTTT. Translated, it gives CASFFTGENTEAFF.

This clonotype was observed a handful of times. The genes are TRBV20-1 and TRBJ2-3; D is uncertain. The CDR3 extends over 13 amino acids. The V gene's germline CDR1 is DFQATT and CDR2 SNEGSKA (reference sequence). V was cut by 3 bases and J by 2 bases, with 9 bases left in between. In DNA form, the CDR3 reads TGCAGTGCTAGCGACGGAAACACAGATACGCAGTATTTT. This codes for CSASDGNTDTQYF.

V and J are TRBV20-1 and TRBJ2-4; 8 bases fit TRBD1. Germline V gives CDR1 DFQATT, CDR2 SNEGSKA (reference sequence). Losses at the gene ends were 0 bases for V and 6 bases for J; bases not matched to a gene: 4. The CDR3 loop spans 14 amino acids. The CDR3: CSAREIDRGNIQYF. The DNA for the CDR3 is TGCAGTGCTAGAGAAATCGACAGGGGAAACATTCAGTACTTC.

This clonotype turned up a few times. The gene calls are TRBV12-3 or TRBV12-4 and TRBJ1-5; the D gene is possibly TRBD1 (5 bases). This CDR3 contains 15 residues. The V and J ends lost 6 bases and 2 bases respectively, with 14 bases between them. Here the CDR3 reads CASRADRPRNQPQHF. Here the CDR3 DNA reads TGTGCCAGCAGGGCCGACAGACCTCGCAATCAGCCCCAGCATTTT.

This clonotype was seen repeatedly, ten times or more. The CDR3 nucleotides are TGTGCCAGCGGGGGGGCAAGTACGCAGTATTTT. Its translation is CASGGASTQYF. The rearrangement uses TRBV3-1 and TRBJ2-3; weak D call: TRBD2 (7 bases). Trimming removed 8 bases at V and 8 bases at J, with 11 bases between. This CDR3 has 11 residues. Germline V lookup: CDR1 LGHDT, CDR2 YNNKEL (reference sequence).

The V call is TRBV7-2, the J call TRBJ2-2; 7 positions agree with TRBD1. Trimming removed 6 bases from V and 4 bases from J; junction bases left unmatched: 8. CDR3 length equals 15 residues. Looked up from germline, CDR1 is SGHTA and CDR2 is FQGNSA. The CDR3 nucleotides read TGTGCCAGCAGTCCCCCCAGGGGGTCCACCGGGGAGCTGTTTTTT. The encoded protein is CASSPPRGSTGELFF. Full variable domain (missing parts from reference TRBV7-2 and TRBJ2-2): GAGVSQSPSNKVTEKGKDVELRCDPISGHTALYWYRQSLGQGLEFLIYFQGNSAPDKSGLPSDRFSAERTGGSVSTLTIQRTQQEDSAVYLCASSPPRGSTGELFFGEGSRLTVL.

This clonotype appeared many times. V is TRBV7-9 and J is TRBJ2-3; 10 nucleotides align to TRBD2. After removal of 0 bases from V and 3 bases from J, the junction contained 3 bases not matched to a gene. CDR3 length equals 16 residues. In germline, CDR1 is SEHNR, CDR2 FQNEAQ (reference sequence). The CDR3 DNA is TGTGCCAGCAGCTTAGCAGTAGCGGGGGGAACAGATACGCAGTATTTT. It specifies CASSLAVAGGTDTQYF.

In its sample, this clonotype was seen many times. The chain is built from TRBV3-1 and TRBJ1-1; no clear D. CDR3 length equals 16 residues. The germline V gene has CDR1 LGHDT and CDR2 YNNKEL (reference sequence). V was trimmed by 0 bases and J by 0 bases, leaving 11 bases between them. Here the CDR3 DNA reads TGTGCCAGCAGCCAAGATGAGCGGGCTCTGAACACTGAAGCTTTCTTT. It translates to CASSQDERALNTEAFF.

At least ten counts were recorded for this clonotype. The genes are TRBV7-9 and TRBJ1-4; 8 nucleotides agree with TRBD1. This CDR3 is 16 amino acids long. CDR1 and CDR2 (germline): SEHNR, FQNEAQ (reference sequence). The V gene end was trimmed by 2 bases and the J gene end by 8 bases; junction bases not matched to a gene: 10. CDR3 in amino acids: CASSLQDRGIGEKLFF. In DNA form, the CDR3 reads TGTGCCAGCAGCTTACAAGACAGGGGTATTGGGGAAAAACTGTTTTTT.

The table lists this clonotype with a few counts. The chain links TRBV3-1 to TRBJ2-1; TRBD2 matches 9 bases. V gave up 4 bases and J gave up 4 bases; unmatched junction bases: 11. Germline V CDR1 and CDR2: LGHDT, YNNKEL (reference sequence). CDR3 length equals 17 residues. CDR3 bases: TGTGCCAGCAGCCCAAGGCGTAGCGGGGGAACGTACAATGAGCAGTTCTTC. Translating it yields CASSPRRSGGTYNEQFF.